This TCR beta chain derives from a study of blood T cells in healthy people across ages. The total RNA that was extracted per sample amounted to at least 5 micrograms. A second PCR of about 6 to 11 cycles used a sample-barcoded 5' primer and a J-beta primer mix. TCRdb analysed the 5' RACE reads with MiXCR anew, one entry per CDR3 protein. The table includes under 1,000,000 distinct CDR3 sequences, about half detected once. Of note for this clonotype: What it binds is unknown.

Study outcomes and limitations: The lack of PBMC sorting stopped any conclusive naive versus antigen-experienced comparison.

The sequenced sample was blood. This receptor was obtained from a man of 80 years or more in good health.

The CDR3 spells CATGPGQGFPLSGANVLTF. Written as DNA, the CDR3 is TGTGCCACCGGACCGGGACAGGGTTTTCCTCTCTCTGGGGCCAACGTCCTGACTTTC. The gene calls are TRBV15 and TRBJ2-6, with 9 bases identical to TRBD1. This CDR3 region has 19 residues. CDR1 is LNHNV, CDR2 YYDKDF, per germline (reference sequence). The ends lost 8 bases at V and 0 bases at J; junction bases unmatched: 14.